The 19 T cell receptor beta chains below come from one sample, sequenced in a study of T cell repertoires in cytomegalovirus infection. TCRdb passed the reads through MiXCR, listing each CDR3 protein once. The sample has 400,000 or so distinct CDR3 sequences; 18% are singletons. Input material: PBMCs. The source is a human donor in good health (CMV status not recorded). Some clones in this sample may be carry-over from other donors' samples.

The sample holds a few counts of this clonotype. This chain connects TRBV12-3 or TRBV12-4 to TRBJ1-3; D may be TRBD1 (6 bases). Trimming shortened V by 7 bases and J by 4 bases, and 14 bases separated the two germline ends. The CDR3 runs 14 residues. The CDR3 nucleotides are TGTGCCAGCATGAGACAGGACCTAGGAAACACCATATATTTT. This codes for CASMRQDLGNTIYF.

The chain is built from TRBV24-1 and TRBJ2-5, with 10 bases fitting TRBD1. From germline, CDR1 is KGHDR and CDR2 SFDVKD. This CDR3 has 14 residues. The V segment lost 2 bases and the J segment 4 bases; nucleotides outside the gene matches: 0. This chain's CDR3 is CATSDWDRGETQYF. CDR3 coding DNA: TGTGCCACCAGTGATTGGGACAGGGGAGAGACCCAGTACTTC.

This clonotype was detected only a few times. The chain joins TRBV2 to TRBJ1-2; tentatively, D is TRBD1 (5 bases). Germline-derived CDR1 and CDR2 are SNHLY and FYNNEI. The length of the CDR3 is 14 residues. V dropped 6 bases and J dropped 1 base, with 12 bases sitting between them. CDR3 coding DNA: TGTGCCAGCAGCGCCAACGGGGGTAACTATGGCTACACCTTC. Translating it yields CASSANGGNYGYTF.

This clonotype was counted between two and nine times. This chain joins TRBV20-1 and TRBJ2-7, with no clear D. Germline CDR1 reads DFQATT; CDR2 reads SNEGSKA (reference sequence). The CDR3 runs to 13 residues. The V and J ends lost 7 bases and 4 bases respectively, with 17 bases between them. CDR3 residues: CSGVPGDTYEQYF. The CDR3 DNA reads as TGCAGTGGGGTACCTGGAGATACTTACGAGCAGTACTTC.

This clonotype was observed a handful of times. V usage is TRBV7-8 and J usage is TRBJ1-1; weak D call: TRBD1 (5 bases). With 1 base removed from V and 3 bases from J, the gap between germline ends came to 18 bases. The CDR3 has 17 residues. The germline V gene has CDR1 SGHVS and CDR2 FQNEAQ. The CDR3 DNA reads TGTGCCAGCAGCTTAGTAACGGGTTCGATAGGGGACACTGAAGCTTTCTTT. This gives the protein CASSLVTGSIGDTEAFF.

This clonotype was detected a few times. The chain combines TRBV19 with TRBJ1-1; D remains ambiguous. CDR1 and CDR2 from the germline V gene are LNHDA and SQIVND (reference sequence). The length of the CDR3 is 16 residues. V dropped 4 bases and J dropped 2 bases, with 17 bases sitting between them. In DNA, the CDR3 is TGTGCCAGTAGTACCTGGATGTCGAATTATAACACTGAAGCTTTCTTT. It codes for CASSTWMSNYNTEAFF. The variable domain in full, completed from reference TRBV19 and TRBJ1-1, reads DGGITQSPKYLFRKEGQNVTLSCEQNLNHDAMYWYRQDPGQGLRLIYYSQIVNDFQKGDIAEGYSVSREKKESFPLTVTSAQKNPTAFYLCASSTWMSNYNTEAFFGQGTRLTVV.

This clonotype has a handful of counts. At one end, the junction sequence differs from germline, possibly due to a read error. The rearrangement uses TRBV6-5 and TRBJ1-1; no clear D gene. Germline CDR1 reads MNHEY; CDR2 reads SVGAGI. The CDR3 runs 14 residues. This CDR3 reads CASRYSPGGGEAFF. The DNA for the CDR3 is TGTGCCAGCAGGTACTCCCCCGGCGGCGGGGAAGCTTTCTTT.

The chain recombines TRBV4-1 with TRBJ1-2; D not certain. V lost 0 bases and J lost 3, with 11 bases in between. This CDR3 contains 15 residues. Germline-derived CDR1 and CDR2 are MGHRA and YSYEKL. This CDR3 reads CASSQEATADYGYTF. CDR3 nucleotides: TGCGCCAGCAGCCAAGAGGCAACTGCTGACTATGGCTACACCTTC.

This clonotype was seen a handful of times. The V call is TRBV14, the J call TRBJ2-3; the D is unclear. This CDR3 is built from 15 residues. CDR1 and CDR2 from the germline V gene are SGHDN and FVKESK. V dropped 3 bases and J dropped 4 bases, with 14 bases sitting between them. Here the CDR3 reads CASSQRTRSSDTQYF. CDR3 sequence (DNA): TGTGCCAGCAGCCAGAGGACCAGAAGCTCAGATACGCAGTATTTT.

This clonotype was recorded only once. CDR3 loop: CASSWDGTSGGGDTQYF. In DNA form, the CDR3 reads TGCGCCAGCAGCTGGGATGGGACTAGCGGGGGAGGAGATACGCAGTATTTT. The J gene is TRBJ2-3, the V gene TRBV4-1; TRBD2 agrees at 14 bases. This CDR3 is 17 amino acids long. Looked up from germline, CDR1 is MGHRA and CDR2 is YSYEKL. V lost 5 bases and J lost 5; bases outside the gene matches: 9.

This clonotype showed up just once. At one end, the junction sequence differs from germline, possibly due to a read error. The chain employs TRBV12-3 or TRBV12-4 and TRBJ2-5; no clear D gene. The CDR3 extends over 13 amino acids. CDR3 DNA: TGTGCCAGCAGTTTAGGGGGTGGAGAGACCCAGCACTTC. Its protein is CASSLGGGETQHF.

Concerning this clonotype: One junction end disagrees with the germline gene, perhaps due to a read error. The genes are TRBV6-2 or TRBV6-3 and TRBJ2-1, with D hard to call. The germline V gene has CDR1 MNHEY and CDR2 SVGEGT. This CDR3 region has 15 residues. CDR3 sequence: CASSPHLGDYSEQFF. The CDR3 coding sequence is TGTGCCAGCAGTCCCCACCTCGGAGATTACAGTGAGCAGTTCTTC.

This rearrangement joins TRBV12-3 or TRBV12-4 to TRBJ1-6; the D is unclear. The CDR3 totals 15 residues. V lost 3 bases, J lost 8 bases, and 14 bases lay in between. The CDR3 DNA is TGTGCCAGCAGTTTCGAGACGAACGGGGATTCACCCCTCCACTTT. Translation gives CASSFETNGDSPLHF.

This clonotype was seen repeatedly, ten times or more. The J gene is TRBJ2-5, the V gene TRBV7-8; the D gene is possibly TRBD1 (6 bases). The CDR3 contains 15 residues. The germline V gene encodes CDR1 SGHVS and CDR2 FQNEAQ. V was shortened by 3 bases and J by 1 base, with 12 bases between the two germline ends. In DNA form, the CDR3 reads TGTGCCAGCAGCTTCGGTGGCAGGGGCCAAGAGACCCAGTACTTC. Encoded protein: CASSFGGRGQETQYF.

V usage is TRBV15 and J usage is TRBJ2-7; D is perhaps TRBD2 (6 bases). The V gene's germline CDR1 is LNHNV and CDR2 YYDKDF (reference sequence). The CDR3 has 16 residues. Trimming removed 3 bases from V and 0 bases from J, with 15 bases in between. CDR3 bases: TGTGCCACCAGCAGCACTCCCGGGGGTGACTCCTACGAGCAGTACTTC. Translating gives CATSSTPGGDSYEQYF.

The V gene is TRBV3-1, the J gene TRBJ1-1; D unclear. The CDR3 consists of 13 residues. The germline gives CDR1 LGHDT, CDR2 YNNKEL (reference sequence). V dropped 4 bases and J dropped 11 bases, with 17 bases sitting between them. The chain's CDR3 is CASSLPGSIRAFF. DNA for the CDR3: TGTGCCAGCAGCCTACCGGGGTCCATTCGGGCTTTCTTT.

The chain has TRBV27 and TRBJ1-6; 9 nucleotides match TRBD1. CDR3 length equals 14 residues. Germline V CDR1 and CDR2: MNHEY, SMNVEV (reference sequence). V was clipped by 6 bases and J by 8 bases; unmatched bases: 5. CDR3 sequence reads: CASRWGQGHSPLHF. Here the CDR3 DNA reads TGTGCCAGCAGGTGGGGACAGGGCCATTCACCCCTCCACTTT.

Turning to this clonotype: One junction end does not reproduce the germline sequence, and a read error may be involved. This chain uses TRBV7-6 with TRBJ1-2; D is possibly TRBD1 (5 bases). The CDR3 sequence is 13 residues long. Germline lookup yields CDR1 SGHVS and CDR2 FNYEAQ. In DNA, the CDR3 is TGTGTCAGCAGCCAGGGAACCTACTATGGCTACACCTTC. Translated, it gives CVSSQGTYYGYTF.

This clonotype appeared many times. This sequence joins TRBV12-3 or TRBV12-4 and TRBJ1-2, with 9 bases fitting TRBD1. Losses at the gene ends were 5 bases for V and 4 bases for J; bases not matched to a gene: 23. This CDR3 has 20 amino acids. The CDR3 reads CASSPGGLWDRVLLGYGYTF. The CDR3 bases are TGTGCCAGCAGTCCCGGAGGTCTATGGGACAGGGTTTTGCTAGGCTATGGCTACACCTTC.